This entry lists 9 T cell receptor beta chains sequenced from one sample in a study of T-cell reconstitution after alpha-beta-depleted transplantation in children. During its preparation, the TCRbeta library received unique molecular identifiers. In TCRdb, the PCR reads were re-called with MiXCR into one record per CDR3 protein. The table lists around 420,000 distinct CDR3 sequences, around 16% of them singletons. The specimen comprised PBMCs, mostly from graft donor cells, sampled 360 days after TCRalphabeta/CD19-depleted stem cell transplant. Receptors were obtained from a boy younger than two who had a stem cell transplant for Wiskott-Aldrich syndrome, so the T cells may come from the graft donor.

This clonotype was recorded a few times. The DNA of the CDR3 is TGCGCCAGCAGCCGCACGGGACTAGCGGGGGGAGGGGACATTCAGTACTTC. As protein: CASSRTGLAGGGDIQYF. The chain recombines TRBV4-3 with TRBJ2-4, with TRBD2 matching 15 bases. J was trimmed by 8 bases and V by 4 bases; bases with no gene match: 9. The CDR3 sequence is 17 residues long. Germline V gene sequence: CDR1 LGHNA, CDR2 YSLEER.

This rearrangement joins TRBV12-3 or TRBV12-4 to TRBJ2-1, with D maybe TRBD1 (5 bases). V dropped 3 bases and J dropped 4 bases, with 7 bases sitting between them. The CDR3 has 13 amino acids. This CDR3 is CASSLYRYNEQFF. The CDR3 coding sequence is TGTGCCAGCAGTTTGTACAGGTACAATGAGCAGTTCTTC.

The sample holds a few counts of this clonotype. The chain uses TRBV20-1 and TRBJ1-1; a possible D gene is TRBD1 (5 bases). The V end lost 5 bases, the J end lost 0 bases, and 10 bases lay between the germline ends. The CDR3 contains 13 residues. The germline CDR1 and CDR2 sequences are DFQATT and SNEGSKA (reference sequence). The chain's CDR3 is CSAAVQVNTEAFF. The DNA of the CDR3 is TGCAGTGCTGCTGTACAGGTGAACACTGAAGCTTTCTTT.

The CDR3 sequence is CASSLEGGWTYEQYF. CDR3 sequence (DNA): TGCGCCAGCAGCTTGGAGGGCGGCTGGACCTACGAGCAGTACTTC. The chain joins TRBV5-1 to TRBJ2-7, with D unclear. CDR3 length equals 15 residues. Germline V gene data show CDR1 as SGHRS and CDR2 as YFSETQ. Deletions cut 0 bases from V and 2 bases from J, with 12 bases between. Complete variable domain (other parts from reference TRBV5-1 and TRBJ2-7): KAGVTQTPRYLIKTRGQQVTLSCSPISGHRSVSWYQQTPGQGLQFLFEYFSETQRNKGNFPGRFSGRQFSNSRSEMNVSTLELGDSALYLCASSLEGGWTYEQYFGPGTRLTVT.

V is TRBV27 and J is TRBJ2-1, with D perhaps being TRBD1 or TRBD2 (5 bases each). This CDR3 contains 17 residues. The germline V gene has CDR1 MNHEY and CDR2 SMNVEV (reference sequence). V lost 3 bases to trimming and J lost 0 bases, with 15 bases between them. The CDR3, as DNA: TGTGCCAGCAGTTTTCTAGAGGGGCCTCGCTCCTACAATGAGCAGTTCTTC. Encoded protein: CASSFLEGPRSYNEQFF.

The chain carries TRBV29-1 and TRBJ2-3; 9 bases fit TRBD1. Per germline, CDR1 SQVTM and CDR2 ANQGSEA. CDR3 length: 18 residues. V shed 5 bases and J 2 bases; nucleotides not matched to a gene: 17. CDR3 sequence (DNA): TGCAGCGTTCCCCGGGACAGGGTCAGGGTGGGCTTCACAGATACGCAGTATTTT. As protein: CSVPRDRVRVGFTDTQYF.

This chain joins TRBV7-8 and TRBJ2-1; D may be TRBD2 (6 bases). The V gene's germline CDR1 is SGHVS and CDR2 FQNEAQ. Trimming removed 8 bases from V and 8 bases from J, with 7 bases in between. The CDR3 totals 10 residues. The CDR3 DNA reads as TGTGCCAGCGGGACTCATGAGCAGTTCTTC. Translating gives CASGTHEQFF.

This clonotype was counted a few times. The rearrangement joins TRBV3-1 to TRBJ2-3; D possibly corresponds to TRBD2 (6 bases). CDR3 length: 12 amino acids. Per germline, CDR1 LGHDT and CDR2 YNNKEL (reference sequence). V was pared by 2 bases and J by 8 bases, with 8 bases between. The CDR3 sequence: CASSQRGGTQYF. CDR3 DNA: TGTGCCAGCAGCCAACGGGGAGGTACGCAGTATTTT.

The rearrangement links TRBV5-1 to TRBJ2-3; no definite D call. CDR3 length equals 14 residues. V gave up 1 base and J gave up 4 bases, with 10 bases separating them. CDR1 is SGHRS, CDR2 YFSETQ, per germline. The CDR3 DNA follows: TGCGCCAGCAGCTTGAGTCCCATTTCAGATACGCAGTATTTT. As protein: CASSLSPISDTQYF.